This T cell receptor beta chain appears in the sequencing data of a study of T cells of healthy individuals. TCRdb processed the 5' RACE reads anew with MiXCR; each CDR3 protein has one entry. The repertoire has nearly 100,000 distinct CDR3 sequences, 15% to 20% of them found once; the top ten carry around 6.5%. This clonotype was observed a few times. The CDR3 has 14 residues. Germline loops: CDR1 SGHVS, CDR2 FQNEAQ. V lost 5 bases and J lost 3, with 13 bases in between. The chain combines TRBV7-8 with TRBJ1-1; D might be TRBD1 (5 bases). This receptor was identified in a human donor in good health. The CDR3 nucleotides read TGTGCCAGCAGCGTCAGGGTACGAGACACTGAAGCTTTCTTT. It yields the protein CASSVRVRDTEAFF.